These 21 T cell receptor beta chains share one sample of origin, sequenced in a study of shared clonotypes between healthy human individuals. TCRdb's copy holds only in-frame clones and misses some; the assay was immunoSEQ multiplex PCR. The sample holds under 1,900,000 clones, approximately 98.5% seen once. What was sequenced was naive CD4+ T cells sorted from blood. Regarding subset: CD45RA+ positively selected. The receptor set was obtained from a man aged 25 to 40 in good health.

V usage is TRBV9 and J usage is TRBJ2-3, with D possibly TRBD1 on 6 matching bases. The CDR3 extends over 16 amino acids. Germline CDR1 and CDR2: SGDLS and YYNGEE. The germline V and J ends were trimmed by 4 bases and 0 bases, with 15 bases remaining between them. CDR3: CASSTGTQLSTDTQYF. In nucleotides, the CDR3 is TGTGCCAGCAGCACGGGGACACAACTGAGCACAGATACGCAGTATTTT.

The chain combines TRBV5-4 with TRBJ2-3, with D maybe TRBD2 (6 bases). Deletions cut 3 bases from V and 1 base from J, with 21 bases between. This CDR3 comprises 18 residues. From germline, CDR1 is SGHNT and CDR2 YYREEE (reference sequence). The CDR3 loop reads CASSSPIGSGGGTDTQYF. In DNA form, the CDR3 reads TGTGCCAGCAGCTCCCCTATTGGTAGCGGAGGGGGCACAGATACGCAGTATTTT.

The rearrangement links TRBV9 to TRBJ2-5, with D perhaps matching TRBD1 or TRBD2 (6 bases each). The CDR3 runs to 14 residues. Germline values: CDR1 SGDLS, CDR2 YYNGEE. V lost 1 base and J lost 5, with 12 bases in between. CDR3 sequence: CASSVLGGGETQYF. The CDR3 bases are TGTGCCAGCAGCGTATTAGGAGGGGGGGAGACCCAGTACTTC.

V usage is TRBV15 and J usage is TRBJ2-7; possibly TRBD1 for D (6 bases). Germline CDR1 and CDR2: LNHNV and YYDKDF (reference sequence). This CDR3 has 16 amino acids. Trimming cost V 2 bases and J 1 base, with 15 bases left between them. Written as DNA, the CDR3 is TGTGCCACCAGCAGACCCCGGACAGCGATTTCCTACGAGCAGTACTTC. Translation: CATSRPRTAISYEQYF.

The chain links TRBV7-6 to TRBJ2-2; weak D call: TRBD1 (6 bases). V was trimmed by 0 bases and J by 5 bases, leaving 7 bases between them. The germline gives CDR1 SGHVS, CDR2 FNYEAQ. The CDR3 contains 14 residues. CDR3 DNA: TGTGCCAGCAGCTTAGCGCAGGGGACCGGGGAGCTGTTTTTT. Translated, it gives CASSLAQGTGELFF.

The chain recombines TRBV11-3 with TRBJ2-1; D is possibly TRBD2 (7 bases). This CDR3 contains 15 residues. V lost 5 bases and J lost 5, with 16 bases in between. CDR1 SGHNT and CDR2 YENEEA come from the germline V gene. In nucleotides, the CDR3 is TGTGCCAGCAGCCGGGAGGAGGCAGGGGACAATGAGCAGTTCTTC. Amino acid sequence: CASSREEAGDNEQFF.

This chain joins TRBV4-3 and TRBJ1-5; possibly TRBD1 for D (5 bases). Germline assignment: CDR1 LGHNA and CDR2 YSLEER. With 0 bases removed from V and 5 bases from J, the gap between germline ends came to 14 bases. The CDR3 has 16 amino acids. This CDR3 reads CASSQEWGQAYQPQHF. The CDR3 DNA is TGCGCCAGCAGCCAAGAATGGGGCCAGGCGTATCAGCCCCAGCATTTT.

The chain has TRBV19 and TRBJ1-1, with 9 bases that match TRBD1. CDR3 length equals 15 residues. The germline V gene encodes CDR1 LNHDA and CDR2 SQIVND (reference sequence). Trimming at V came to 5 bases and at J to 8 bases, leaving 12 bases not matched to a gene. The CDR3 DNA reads TGTGCCAGTAGTCTATCAAGGACAGGGGAATACGAAGCTTTCTTT. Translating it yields CASSLSRTGEYEAFF.

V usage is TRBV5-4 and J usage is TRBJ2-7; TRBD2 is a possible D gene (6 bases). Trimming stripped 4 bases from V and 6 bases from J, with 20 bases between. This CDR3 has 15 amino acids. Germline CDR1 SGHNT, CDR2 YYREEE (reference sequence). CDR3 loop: CASSAGTLTSPEQYF. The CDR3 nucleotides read TGTGCCAGCAGCGCCGGGACTCTAACATCTCCCGAGCAGTACTTC.

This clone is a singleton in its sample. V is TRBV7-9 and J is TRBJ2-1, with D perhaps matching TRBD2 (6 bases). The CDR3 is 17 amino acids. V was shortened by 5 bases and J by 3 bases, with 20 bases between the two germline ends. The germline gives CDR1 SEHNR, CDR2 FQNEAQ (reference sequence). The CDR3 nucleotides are TGTGCCAGCAGCCCACGTTATGGGAGGACCTACTACAATGAGCAGTTCTTC. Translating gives CASSPRYGRTYYNEQFF.

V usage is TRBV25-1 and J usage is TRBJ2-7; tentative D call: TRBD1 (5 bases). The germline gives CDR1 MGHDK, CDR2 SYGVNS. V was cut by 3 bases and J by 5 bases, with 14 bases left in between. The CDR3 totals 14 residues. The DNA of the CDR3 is TGTGCCAGCAGTGATGGGCAGGGATCCAACGAGCAGTACTTC. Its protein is CASSDGQGSNEQYF.

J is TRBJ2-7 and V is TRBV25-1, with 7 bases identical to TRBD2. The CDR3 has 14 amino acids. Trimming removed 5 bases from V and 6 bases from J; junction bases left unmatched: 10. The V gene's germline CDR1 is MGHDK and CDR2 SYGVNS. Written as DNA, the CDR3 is TGTGCCAGCAGTCCCTTCGCGGGGGAGGCCGAGCAGTACTTC. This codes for CASSPFAGEAEQYF.

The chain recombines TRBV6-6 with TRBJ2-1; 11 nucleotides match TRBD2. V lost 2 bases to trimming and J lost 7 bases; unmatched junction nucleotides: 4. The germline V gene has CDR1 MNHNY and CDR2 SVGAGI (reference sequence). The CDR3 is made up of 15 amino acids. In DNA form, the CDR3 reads TGTGCCAGCAGTTACATGGCTAGCGGGGGGAATGAGCAGTTCTTC. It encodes CASSYMASGGNEQFF.

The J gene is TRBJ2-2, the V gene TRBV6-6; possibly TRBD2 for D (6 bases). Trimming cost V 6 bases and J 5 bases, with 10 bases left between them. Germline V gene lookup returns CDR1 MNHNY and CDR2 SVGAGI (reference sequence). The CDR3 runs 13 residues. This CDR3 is CASSQGLTGELFF. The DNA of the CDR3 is TGTGCCAGCAGCCAGGGACTTACCGGGGAGCTGTTTTTT.

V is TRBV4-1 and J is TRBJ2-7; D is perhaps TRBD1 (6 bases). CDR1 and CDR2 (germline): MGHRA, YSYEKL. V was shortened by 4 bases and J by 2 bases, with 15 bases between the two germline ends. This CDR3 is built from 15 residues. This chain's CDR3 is CASSPTTGPPYEQYF. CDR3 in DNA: TGCGCCAGCAGCCCGACGACAGGACCTCCCTACGAGCAGTACTTC.

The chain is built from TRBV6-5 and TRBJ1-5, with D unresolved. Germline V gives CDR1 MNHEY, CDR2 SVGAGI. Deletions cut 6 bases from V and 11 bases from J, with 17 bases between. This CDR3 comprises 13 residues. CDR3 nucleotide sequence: TGTGCCAGCAGCTCCCCGTGGGGAGGAACCCAGCATTTT. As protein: CASSSPWGGTQHF.

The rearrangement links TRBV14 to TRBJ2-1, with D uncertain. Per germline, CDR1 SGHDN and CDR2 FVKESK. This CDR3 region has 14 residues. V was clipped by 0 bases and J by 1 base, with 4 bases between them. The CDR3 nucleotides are TGTGCCAGCAGCCAAGACTCATCCTACAATGAGCAGTTCTTC. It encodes CASSQDSSYNEQFF. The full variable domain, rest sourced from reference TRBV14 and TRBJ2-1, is EAGVTQFPSHSVIEKGQTVTLRCDPISGHDNLYWYRRVMGKEIKFLLHFVKESKQDESGMPNNRFLAERTGGTYSTLKVQPAELEDSGVYFCASSQDSSYNEQFFGPGTRLTVL.

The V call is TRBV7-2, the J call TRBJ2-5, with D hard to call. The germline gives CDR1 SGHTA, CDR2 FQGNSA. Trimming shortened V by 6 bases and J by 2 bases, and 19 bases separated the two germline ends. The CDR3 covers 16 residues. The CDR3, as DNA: TGTGCCAGCAGTCATACTCGGCCCCTACTTCAAGAGACCCAGTACTTC. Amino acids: CASSHTRPLLQETQYF.

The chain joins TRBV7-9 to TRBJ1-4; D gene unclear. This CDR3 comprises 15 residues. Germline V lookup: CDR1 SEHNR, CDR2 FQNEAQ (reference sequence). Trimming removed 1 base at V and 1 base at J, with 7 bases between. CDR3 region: CASSLVPQTNEKLFF. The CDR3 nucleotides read TGTGCCAGCAGCTTAGTCCCCCAAACTAATGAAAAACTGTTTTTT.

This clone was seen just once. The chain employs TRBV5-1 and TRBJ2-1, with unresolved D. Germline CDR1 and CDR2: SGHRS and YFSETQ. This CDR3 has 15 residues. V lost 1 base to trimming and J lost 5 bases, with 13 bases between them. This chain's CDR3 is CASSLPWPRDNEQFF. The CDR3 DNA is TGCGCCAGCAGCTTGCCCTGGCCTAGAGACAATGAGCAGTTCTTC.

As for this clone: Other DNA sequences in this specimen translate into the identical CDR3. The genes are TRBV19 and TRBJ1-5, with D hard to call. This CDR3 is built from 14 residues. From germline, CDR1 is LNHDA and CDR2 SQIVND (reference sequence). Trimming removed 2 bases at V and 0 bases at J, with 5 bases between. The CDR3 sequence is CASSIHSSNQPQHF. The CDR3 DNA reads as TGTGCCAGTAGTATACACAGTAGCAATCAGCCCCAGCATTTT.